The entry below gives a single T cell receptor (beta chain) sequence along with its context. These data come from a study of blood T cell repertoires in COVID-19. This table comes from immunoSEQ multiplex PCR, and its TCRdb copy is limited to in-frame clones, with some not included. Of a few hundred thousand clones listed, more than 85% are singletons. The CDR3 is made up of 12 amino acids. V lost 0 bases and J lost 4, with 3 bases in between. Per germline, CDR1 LGHDT and CDR2 YNNKEL (reference sequence). This chain connects TRBV3-1 (or the pseudogene TRBV3-2) to TRBJ2-5, with D uncertain. Sequenced material: peripheral blood. The origin of this receptor is a person aged 18 to 30 with COVID-19, enrolled during active disease. The CDR3 sequence is CASSQDVETQYF. DNA of the CDR3: TGTGCCAGCAGCCAAGACGTAGAGACCCAGTACTTC.